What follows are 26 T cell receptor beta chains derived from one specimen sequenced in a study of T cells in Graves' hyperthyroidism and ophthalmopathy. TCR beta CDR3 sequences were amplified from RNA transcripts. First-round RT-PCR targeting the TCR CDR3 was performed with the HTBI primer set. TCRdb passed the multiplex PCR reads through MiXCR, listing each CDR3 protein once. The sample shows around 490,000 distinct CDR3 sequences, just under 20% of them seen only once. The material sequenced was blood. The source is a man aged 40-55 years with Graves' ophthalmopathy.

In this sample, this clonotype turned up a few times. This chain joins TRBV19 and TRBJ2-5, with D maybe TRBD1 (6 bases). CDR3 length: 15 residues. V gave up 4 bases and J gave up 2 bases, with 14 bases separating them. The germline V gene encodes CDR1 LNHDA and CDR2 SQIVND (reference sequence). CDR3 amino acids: CASSTNGQNQETQYF. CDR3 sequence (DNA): TGTGCCAGTAGTACCAACGGACAGAATCAAGAGACCCAGTACTTC.

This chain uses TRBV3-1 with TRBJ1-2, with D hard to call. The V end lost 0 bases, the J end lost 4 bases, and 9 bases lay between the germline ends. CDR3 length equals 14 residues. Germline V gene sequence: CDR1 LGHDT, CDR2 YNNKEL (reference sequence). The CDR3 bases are TGTGCCAGCAGCCAAGATTTGCCGGCCTATGGCTACACCTTC. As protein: CASSQDLPAYGYTF.

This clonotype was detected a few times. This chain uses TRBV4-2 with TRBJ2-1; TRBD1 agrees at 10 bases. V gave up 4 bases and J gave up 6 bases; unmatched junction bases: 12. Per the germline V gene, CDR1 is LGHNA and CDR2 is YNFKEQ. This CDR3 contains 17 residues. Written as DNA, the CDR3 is TGTGCCAGCAGCCTCCGACCGGGACAGGGGTCTTTCAATGAGCAGTTCTTC. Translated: CASSLRPGQGSFNEQFF.

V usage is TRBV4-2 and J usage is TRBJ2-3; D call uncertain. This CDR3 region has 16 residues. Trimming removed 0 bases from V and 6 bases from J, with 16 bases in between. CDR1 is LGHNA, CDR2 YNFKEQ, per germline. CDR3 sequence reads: CASSQEMGSLTDTQYF. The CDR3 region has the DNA TGTGCCAGCAGCCAAGAAATGGGCTCCCTCACCGATACGCAGTATTTT.

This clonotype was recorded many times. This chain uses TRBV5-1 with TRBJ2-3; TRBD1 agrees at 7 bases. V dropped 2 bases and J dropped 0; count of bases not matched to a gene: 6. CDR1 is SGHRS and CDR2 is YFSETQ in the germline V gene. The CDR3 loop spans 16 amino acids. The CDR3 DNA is TGCGCCAGCAGCTTATTACCGGGACAGAGCACAGATACGCAGTATTTT. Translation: CASSLLPGQSTDTQYF.

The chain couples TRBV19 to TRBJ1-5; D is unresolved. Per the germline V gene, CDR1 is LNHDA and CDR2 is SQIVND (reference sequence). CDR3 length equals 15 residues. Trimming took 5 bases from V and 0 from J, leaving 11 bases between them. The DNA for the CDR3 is TGTGCCAGTAGTTTCGGACGCCCTAGCAATCAGCCCCAGCATTTT. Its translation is CASSFGRPSNQPQHF. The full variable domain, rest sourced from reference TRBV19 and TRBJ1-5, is DGGITQSPKYLFRKEGQNVTLSCEQNLNHDAMYWYRQDPGQGLRLIYYSQIVNDFQKGDIAEGYSVSREKKESFPLTVTSAQKNPTAFYLCASSFGRPSNQPQHFGDGTRLSIL.

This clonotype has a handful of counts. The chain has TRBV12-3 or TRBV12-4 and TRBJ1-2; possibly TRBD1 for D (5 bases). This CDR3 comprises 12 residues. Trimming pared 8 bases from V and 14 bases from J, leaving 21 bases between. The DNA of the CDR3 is TGTGCCAGCTCCGTCGAACAGGTCCTTAGGACCTTC. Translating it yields CASSVEQVLRTF.

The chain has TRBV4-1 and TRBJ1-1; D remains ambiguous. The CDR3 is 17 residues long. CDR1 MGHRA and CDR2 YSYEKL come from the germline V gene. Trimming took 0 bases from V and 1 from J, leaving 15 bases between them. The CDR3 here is CASSQDGRASRNTEAFF. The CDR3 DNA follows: TGCGCCAGCAGCCAAGACGGGCGAGCCTCCAGGAACACTGAAGCTTTCTTT.

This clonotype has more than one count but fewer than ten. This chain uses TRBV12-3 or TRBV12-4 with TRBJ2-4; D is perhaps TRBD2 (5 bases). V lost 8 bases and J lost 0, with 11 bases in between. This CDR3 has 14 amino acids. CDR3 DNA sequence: TGTGCCAGCGGGTCAGGACTAGCCAAAAACATTCAGTACTTC. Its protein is CASGSGLAKNIQYF.

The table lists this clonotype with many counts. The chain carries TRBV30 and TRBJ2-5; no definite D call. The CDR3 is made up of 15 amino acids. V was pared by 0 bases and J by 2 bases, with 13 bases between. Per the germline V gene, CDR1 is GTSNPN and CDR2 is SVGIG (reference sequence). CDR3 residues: CAWSVGLVGQETQYF. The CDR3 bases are TGTGCCTGGAGTGTAGGCTTGGTGGGGCAAGAGACCCAGTACTTC.

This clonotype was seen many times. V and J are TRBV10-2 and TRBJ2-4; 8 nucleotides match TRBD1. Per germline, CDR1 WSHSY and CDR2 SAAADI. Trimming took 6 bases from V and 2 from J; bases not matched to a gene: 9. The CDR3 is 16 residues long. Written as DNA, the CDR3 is TGCGCCAGCAGCCGGACAGGGAAGGATACCAAAAACATTCAGTACTTC. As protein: CASSRTGKDTKNIQYF.

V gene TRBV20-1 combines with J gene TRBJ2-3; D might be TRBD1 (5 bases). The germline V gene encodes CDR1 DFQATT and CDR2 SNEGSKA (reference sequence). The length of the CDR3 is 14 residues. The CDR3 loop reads CNPTPGYNTDTQYF. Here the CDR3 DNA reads TGCAACCCAACGCCAGGGTATAACACAGATACGCAGTATTTT.

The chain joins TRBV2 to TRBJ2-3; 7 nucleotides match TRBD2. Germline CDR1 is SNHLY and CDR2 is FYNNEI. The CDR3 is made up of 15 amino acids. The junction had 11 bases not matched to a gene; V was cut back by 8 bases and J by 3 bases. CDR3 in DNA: TGTGCCAGCGGGGGGGTAGCGGGCCCTACAGATACGCAGTATTTT. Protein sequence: CASGGVAGPTDTQYF.

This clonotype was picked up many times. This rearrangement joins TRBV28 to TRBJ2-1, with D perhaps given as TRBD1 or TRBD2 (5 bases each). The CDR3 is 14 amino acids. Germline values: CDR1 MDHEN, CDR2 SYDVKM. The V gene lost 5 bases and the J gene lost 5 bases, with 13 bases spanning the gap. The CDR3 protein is CASSRDVLNNEQFF. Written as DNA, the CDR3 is TGTGCCAGCAGTCGGGACGTTCTGAACAATGAGCAGTTCTTC.

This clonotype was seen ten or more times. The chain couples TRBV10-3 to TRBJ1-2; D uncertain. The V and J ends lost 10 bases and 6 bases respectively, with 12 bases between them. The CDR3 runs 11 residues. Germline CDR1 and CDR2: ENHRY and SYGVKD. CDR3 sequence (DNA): TGTGCCACCGACGGGCAGAATGGCTACACCTTC. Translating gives CATDGQNGYTF.

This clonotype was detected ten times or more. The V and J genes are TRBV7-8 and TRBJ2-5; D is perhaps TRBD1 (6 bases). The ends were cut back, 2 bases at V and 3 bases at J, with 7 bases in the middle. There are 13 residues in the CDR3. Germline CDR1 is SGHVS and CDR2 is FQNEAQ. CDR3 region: CASSLRTEETQYF. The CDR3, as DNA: TGTGCCAGCAGCTTAAGGACAGAAGAGACCCAGTACTTC.

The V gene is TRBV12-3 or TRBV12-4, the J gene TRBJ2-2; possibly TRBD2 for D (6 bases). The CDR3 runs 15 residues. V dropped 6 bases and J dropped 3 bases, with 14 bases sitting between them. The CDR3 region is CASRRRVGHTGELFF. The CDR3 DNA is TGTGCCAGCAGGAGGAGGGTAGGGCACACCGGGGAGCTGTTTTTT.

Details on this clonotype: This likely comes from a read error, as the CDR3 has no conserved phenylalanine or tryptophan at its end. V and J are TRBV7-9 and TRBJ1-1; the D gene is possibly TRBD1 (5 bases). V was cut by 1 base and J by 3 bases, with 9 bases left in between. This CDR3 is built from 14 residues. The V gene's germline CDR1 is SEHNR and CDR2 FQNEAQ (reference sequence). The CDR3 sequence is CASSLEEGDTEAFS. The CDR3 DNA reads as TGTGCCAGCAGCTTAGAGGAAGGGGACACTGAAGCTTTCTCT.

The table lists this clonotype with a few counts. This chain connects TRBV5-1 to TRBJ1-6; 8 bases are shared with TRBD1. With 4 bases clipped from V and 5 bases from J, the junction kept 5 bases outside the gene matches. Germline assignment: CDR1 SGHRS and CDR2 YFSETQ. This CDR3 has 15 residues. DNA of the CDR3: TGCGCCAGCAGCCTCAGGGGGCTCGATAATTCACCCCTCCACTTT. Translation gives CASSLRGLDNSPLHF.

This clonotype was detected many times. The CDR3, as DNA: TGTGCCAGCAGCTTAAGGATCGACGGGACTAGTCTCTACAATGAGCAGTTCTTC. Translating it yields CASSLRIDGTSLYNEQFF. This chain links TRBV11-2 with TRBJ2-1, with 8 bases lining up with TRBD2. This CDR3 contains 18 residues. CDR1 and CDR2 (germline): SGHAT, FQNNGV. V was clipped by 2 bases and J by 3 bases; unmatched bases: 12.

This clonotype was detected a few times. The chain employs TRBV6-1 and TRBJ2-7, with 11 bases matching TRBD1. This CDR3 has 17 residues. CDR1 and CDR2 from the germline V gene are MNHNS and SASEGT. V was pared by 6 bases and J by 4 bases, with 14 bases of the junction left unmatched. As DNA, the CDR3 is TGTGCCAGCAGCTCAACCTTTGGACAGGGGGCGGTTTACGAGCAGTACTTC. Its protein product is CASSSTFGQGAVYEQYF.

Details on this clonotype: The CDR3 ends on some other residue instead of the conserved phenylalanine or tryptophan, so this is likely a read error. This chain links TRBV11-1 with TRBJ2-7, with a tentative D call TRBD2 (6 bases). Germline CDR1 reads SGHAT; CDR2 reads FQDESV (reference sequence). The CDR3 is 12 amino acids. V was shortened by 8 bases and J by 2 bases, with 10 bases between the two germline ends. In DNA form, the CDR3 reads TGTGCCAGCGCCTCGGGAGCCTACGAGCAGTACTCC. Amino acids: CASASGAYEQYS.

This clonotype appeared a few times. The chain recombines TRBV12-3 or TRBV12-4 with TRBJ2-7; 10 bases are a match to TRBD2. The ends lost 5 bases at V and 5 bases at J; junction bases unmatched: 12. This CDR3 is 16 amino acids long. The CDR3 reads CASSGPSGRVKNEQYF. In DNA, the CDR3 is TGTGCCAGCAGTGGCCCCAGCGGGAGGGTTAAGAACGAGCAGTACTTC.

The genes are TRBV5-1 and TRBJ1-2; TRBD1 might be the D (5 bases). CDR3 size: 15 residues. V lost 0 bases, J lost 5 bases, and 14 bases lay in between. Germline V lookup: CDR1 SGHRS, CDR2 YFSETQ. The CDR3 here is CASSLAFSEGYGYTF. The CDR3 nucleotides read TGCGCCAGCAGCTTGGCCTTCTCGGAGGGGTATGGCTACACCTTC.

The CDR3 nucleotides are TGTGCCAGCAGGACAGTCTATAATTCACCCCTCCACTTT. It translates to CASRTVYNSPLHF. The chain couples TRBV28 to TRBJ1-6, with D possibly matching TRBD1 (5 bases). Germline V CDR1 and CDR2: MDHEN, SYDVKM. This CDR3 region has 13 residues. V dropped 6 bases and J dropped 3 bases, with 6 bases sitting between them.

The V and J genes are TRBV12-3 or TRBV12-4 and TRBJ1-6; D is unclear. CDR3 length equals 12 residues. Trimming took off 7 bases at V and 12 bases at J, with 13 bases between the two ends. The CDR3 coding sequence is TGTGCCAGCAATCAAGAGGTTGGACCCCTCCACTTT. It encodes CASNQEVGPLHF.